These 29 T cell receptor beta chains share one sample of origin, sequenced in a study of technical replicates of blood from several donors. The protocol was immunoSEQ multiplex PCR, while the TCRdb copy is restricted to in-frame clones and leaves out a portion. The sample lists about 95,000 clones; about 95% were seen once. The specimen sequenced was T cells isolated from PBMCs. The receptors were gathered from a human donor in good health.

The CDR3 nucleotides read TGTGCCAGCAACTACGGAACCTACGAGCAGTACTTC. This sequence encodes CASNYGTYEQYF. The chain links TRBV2 to TRBJ2-7, with unresolved D. This CDR3 is built from 12 residues. The V end lost 7 bases, the J end lost 2 bases, and 9 bases lay between the germline ends. Germline V gives CDR1 SNHLY, CDR2 FYNNEI.

The chain has TRBV7-2 and TRBJ2-7; 8 bases align to TRBD1. In germline, CDR1 is SGHTA, CDR2 FQGNSA. The length of the CDR3 is 15 residues. V was clipped by 0 bases and J by 3 bases; unmatched bases: 4. CDR3 region: CASSLAQGAVYEQYF. DNA of the CDR3: TGTGCCAGCAGCTTAGCTCAGGGGGCTGTCTACGAGCAGTACTTC.

The table lists this clone with a count of one. The CDR3 region has the DNA TGCAGCGGTGGGACTAGCGGGAGCATAAATGAGCAGTTCTTC. It translates to CSGGTSGSINEQFF. The chain employs TRBV29-1 and TRBJ2-1, with 14 bases matching TRBD2. There are 14 residues in the CDR3. J lost 7 bases, V lost 7 bases, and 6 bases had no gene match. Per the germline V gene, CDR1 is SQVTM and CDR2 is ANQGSEA.

The V gene is TRBV10-3, the J gene TRBJ1-5; 11 bases line up with TRBD1. With V trimmed by 10 bases and J by 7 bases, 12 bases remained unmatched. This CDR3 contains 15 residues. Germline CDR1 is ENHRY and CDR2 is SYGVKD. As DNA, the CDR3 is TGTGCCACCCCGTGGACAGGGGGCGATGAGCAGCCCCAGCATTTT. It translates to CATPWTGGDEQPQHF.

V and J are TRBV27 and TRBJ1-5; D is possibly TRBD1 (6 bases). In germline, CDR1 is MNHEY, CDR2 SMNVEV (reference sequence). The CDR3 spans 15 residues. The V end lost 6 bases, the J end lost 3 bases, and 15 bases lay between the germline ends. Written as DNA, the CDR3 is TGTGCCAGCAGCCCCGAACAGGGTATCAATCAGCCCCAGCATTTT. Protein sequence: CASSPEQGINQPQHF.

The CDR3 nucleotides are TGTGCCAGCAGTTGGACTAGCGGGACGCATGAGCAGTTCTTC. Its protein is CASSWTSGTHEQFF. The chain couples TRBV6-5 to TRBJ2-1, with 12 bases that match TRBD2. Per the germline V gene, CDR1 is MNHEY and CDR2 is SVGAGI. The CDR3 totals 14 residues. V was pared by 4 bases and J by 8 bases, with 3 bases of the junction left unmatched.

The chain carries TRBV7-2 and TRBJ1-1; a weak D match, TRBD1 (6 bases). V was pared by 4 bases and J by 0 bases, with 18 bases between. The CDR3 runs to 17 residues. The V gene's germline CDR1 is SGHTA and CDR2 FQGNSA. CDR3 protein: CASSSAGANLLNTEAFF. The DNA of the CDR3 is TGTGCCAGCAGCTCCGCAGGGGCGAATTTACTGAACACTGAAGCTTTCTTT. Full variable domain (outside the CDR3, taken from reference TRBV7-2 and TRBJ1-1): GAGVSQSPSNKVTEKGKDVELRCDPISGHTALYWYRQSLGQGLEFLIYFQGNSAPDKSGLPSDRFSAERTGGSVSTLTIQRTQQEDSAVYLCASSSAGANLLNTEAFFGQGTRLTVV.

CDR3 amino acids: CASSQSGGSWPQHF. CDR3 DNA: TGCGCCAGCAGCCAATCGGGGGGTTCTTGGCCCCAGCATTTT. V gene TRBV4-3 combines with J gene TRBJ1-5, with D perhaps TRBD1 (5 bases). The CDR3 consists of 14 residues. V was cut by 2 bases and J by 9 bases, with 14 bases left in between. From germline, CDR1 is LGHNA and CDR2 YSLEER.

This chain connects TRBV19 to TRBJ2-5; D remains unclear. The V end lost 2 bases, the J end lost 4 bases, and 8 bases lay between the germline ends. The CDR3 has 13 amino acids. Germline-derived CDR1 and CDR2 are LNHDA and SQIVND (reference sequence). The CDR3, as DNA: TGTGCCAGTAGTATAAACAGCCGAGAGACCCAGTACTTC. The encoded protein is CASSINSRETQYF.

The chain combines TRBV2 with TRBJ1-1; D remains ambiguous. The germline V and J ends were trimmed by 1 base and 1 base, with 4 bases remaining between them. Germline CDR1 SNHLY, CDR2 FYNNEI. The CDR3 is 13 amino acids. DNA of the CDR3: TGTGCCAGCAGTGAAGGCAGGAACACTGAAGCTTTCTTT. Translating gives CASSEGRNTEAFF. The entire variable domain, with the rest obtained from reference TRBV2 and TRBJ1-1, is as follows: EPEVTQTPSHQVTQMGQEVILRCVPISNHLYFYWYRQILGQKVEFLVSFYNNEISEKSEIFDDQFSVERPDGSNFTLKIRSTKLEDSAMYFCASSEGRNTEAFFGQGTRLTVV.

This chain connects TRBV6-1 to TRBJ1-1, with D perhaps matching TRBD1 (6 bases). The CDR3 consists of 10 residues. CDR1 is MNHNS and CDR2 is SASEGT in the germline V gene. Trimming removed 11 bases from V and 9 bases from J, with 13 bases in between. The CDR3 loop reads CAGHQGKAFF. Here the CDR3 DNA reads TGTGCCGGCCATCAGGGGAAAGCTTTCTTT.

The chain has TRBV9 and TRBJ2-7; 12 nucleotides match TRBD1. Trimming removed 4 bases from V and 5 bases from J; junction bases left unmatched: 7. CDR1 and CDR2 (germline): SGDLS, YYNGEE. This CDR3 is 15 amino acids long. CDR3 DNA: TGTGCCAGCAGCAAAGGGGGGACAGGGGGCCACGAGCAGTACTTC. The encoded protein is CASSKGGTGGHEQYF.

This CDR3 is CASSQLGQGVNHGYTF. The CDR3 DNA reads as TGTGCCAGCAGTCAGTTAGGACAGGGGGTGAACCATGGCTACACCTTC. The V call is TRBV9, the J call TRBJ1-2; 10 bases align to TRBD1. From germline, CDR1 is SGDLS and CDR2 YYNGEE. The CDR3 is 16 amino acids. V trimming: 5 bases; J trimming: 6 bases; junction bases outside the gene matches: 13.

The chain joins TRBV29-1 to TRBJ2-1; TRBD2 might be the D (5 bases). This CDR3 has 13 residues. CDR1 is SQVTM and CDR2 is ANQGSEA in the germline V gene. Trimming cost V 3 bases and J 7 bases, with 13 bases left between them. This chain's CDR3 is CSVDAGASNEQFF. In nucleotides, the CDR3 is TGCAGCGTTGACGCGGGCGCCAGTAATGAGCAGTTCTTC.

CDR3 protein: CASSPWTSDYEQYF. For the CDR3, the DNA is TGTGCCAGCAGCCCCTGGACTAGCGACTACGAGCAGTACTTC. The V call is TRBV14, the J call TRBJ2-7; TRBD2 aligns across 9 bases. The J segment lost 3 bases and the V segment lost 4 bases, leaving 4 bases of the junction unmatched. The germline CDR1 and CDR2 sequences are SGHDN and FVKESK. This CDR3 is 14 amino acids long.

The J gene is TRBJ2-7, the V gene TRBV2; 7 bases agree with TRBD2. After removal of 7 bases from V and 0 bases from J, the junction contained 6 bases not matched to a gene. The CDR3 length is 14 residues. Per the germline V gene, CDR1 is SNHLY and CDR2 is FYNNEI. The CDR3 sequence: CASKWREISYEQYF. Here the CDR3 DNA reads TGTGCCAGCAAGTGGCGGGAGATCTCCTACGAGCAGTACTTC.

The genes are TRBV18 and TRBJ2-7; 9 bases agree with TRBD1. The CDR3 runs to 17 residues. CDR1 and CDR2 from the germline V gene are KGHSH and LQKENI. After removal of 0 bases from V and 3 bases from J, the junction contained 9 bases not matched to a gene. Here the CDR3 reads CASSPPGWDREDYEQYF. CDR3 DNA: TGTGCCAGCTCACCACCGGGGTGGGACAGGGAGGACTACGAGCAGTACTTC. The whole variable domain, remainder taken from reference TRBV18 and TRBJ2-7, is NAGVMQNPRHLVRRRGQEARLRCSPMKGHSHVYWYRQLPEEGLKFMVYLQKENIIDESGMPKERFSAEFPKEGPSILRIQQVVRGDSAAYFCASSPPGWDREDYEQYFGPGTRLTVT.

The J gene is TRBJ2-1, the V gene TRBV7-8, with 8 positions matching TRBD2. Trimming took 7 bases from V and 7 from J; bases not matched to a gene: 21. Germline V lookup: CDR1 SGHVS, CDR2 FQNEAQ. The CDR3 totals 18 residues. CDR3 bases: TGTGCCAGCAAGCCCGTTGGTATCACTAGCGGCCCCGGGAATGAGCAGTTCTTC. Translation gives CASKPVGITSGPGNEQFF.

V gene TRBV28 combines with J gene TRBJ2-3; possible D gene TRBD1, 5 bases. CDR1 and CDR2 from the germline V gene are MDHEN and SYDVKM. Trimming took 4 bases from V and 6 from J, leaving 14 bases between them. The CDR3 runs to 14 residues. CDR3 DNA sequence: TGTGCCAGCAGTTGGGGCTCAGAAGCCGATACGCAGTATTTT. Translation: CASSWGSEADTQYF.

The chain combines TRBV28 with TRBJ1-2; the match to TRBD1 covers 7 bases. Trimming at V came to 5 bases and at J to 5 bases, leaving 11 bases not matched to a gene. Germline values: CDR1 MDHEN, CDR2 SYDVKM. The CDR3 loop spans 15 amino acids. The CDR3 is CASSIHLGGRYGYTF. In DNA form, the CDR3 reads TGTGCCAGCAGTATACATTTAGGGGGCAGGTATGGCTACACCTTC.

This chain connects TRBV7-9 to TRBJ1-1, with D maybe TRBD1 (5 bases). The CDR3 totals 15 residues. CDR1 is SEHNR and CDR2 is FQNEAQ in the germline V gene (reference sequence). V was trimmed by 0 bases and J by 4 bases, leaving 12 bases between them. The CDR3 DNA reads as TGTGCCAGCAGCTTAGCCAAGGGGCTCATCACTGAAGCTTTCTTT. This gives the protein CASSLAKGLITEAFF.

The count of this clone is one. This sequence joins TRBV5-1 and TRBJ1-3; no clear D. V dropped 0 bases and J dropped 4 bases, with 17 bases sitting between them. Germline V lookup: CDR1 SGHRS, CDR2 YFSETQ. The CDR3 length is 17 residues. CDR3 protein: CASSLGDTLFFGNTIYF. As DNA, the CDR3 is TGCGCCAGCAGCTTGGGTGACACTCTTTTCTTCGGAAACACCATATATTTT.

This clone has only one observation. This rearrangement joins TRBV9 to TRBJ1-5; D ambiguous. Germline CDR1 reads SGDLS; CDR2 reads YYNGEE. Trimming removed 2 bases from V and 1 base from J, with 10 bases in between. The CDR3 spans 15 residues. CDR3 nucleotide sequence: TGTGCCAGCAGCGTTGCAGGTTTGAGCAATCAGCCCCAGCATTTT. Residues: CASSVAGLSNQPQHF.

CDR3 DNA sequence: TGTGCCAGCAGGGAGTCACGTGAAGCTTTCTTT. Translated: CASRESREAFF. V usage is TRBV2 and J usage is TRBJ1-1; no clear D gene. Germline CDR1 is SNHLY and CDR2 is FYNNEI. Trimming cost V 6 bases and J 7 bases, with 9 bases left between them. This CDR3 has 11 residues.

This clone has just one count. The chain recombines TRBV19 with TRBJ2-5; 7 bases fit TRBD1. The germline V gene has CDR1 LNHDA and CDR2 SQIVND (reference sequence). The CDR3 is 13 residues long. The J segment lost 9 bases and the V segment lost 5 bases, leaving 9 bases of the junction unmatched. The CDR3 loop reads CASSETGNGAQYF. The CDR3 nucleotides read TGTGCCAGTAGTGAGACAGGGAATGGGGCCCAGTACTTC.

The chain joins TRBV28 to TRBJ1-1; D is unresolved. Between the trimmed V and J ends, which lost 6 bases and 11 bases, there was a span of 19 bases. The CDR3 is made up of 13 amino acids. Per germline, CDR1 MDHEN and CDR2 SYDVKM. CDR3 nucleotides: TGTGCCAGCAGGGTAGACGGTAGCTCGTTGGCTTTCTTT. Its protein product is CASRVDGSSLAFF.

The CDR3: CASSADSNQPQHF. The CDR3 nucleotides are TGTGCCAGCAGCGCGGATAGCAATCAGCCCCAGCATTTT. The chain uses TRBV6-4 and TRBJ1-5; D not resolved. Per germline, CDR1 MRHNA and CDR2 SNTAGT. The CDR3 is 13 amino acids. Trimming cost V 6 bases and J 0 bases, with 6 bases left between them.

This chain uses TRBV23-1 with TRBJ1-5; TRBD1 agrees at 7 bases. TRBV23-1 is flagged as an ORF with uncertain function. This CDR3 is built from 16 residues. Trimming took 9 bases from V and 0 from J; bases not matched to a gene: 11. The CDR3 DNA reads TGCGCCAGTCGCCACACCCGGGACAGTAGCAATCAGCCCCAGCATTTT. It encodes CASRHTRDSSNQPQHF.

The chain joins TRBV7-9 to TRBJ1-1; D not resolved. This CDR3 spans 13 amino acids. Germline values: CDR1 SEHNR, CDR2 FQNEAQ (reference sequence). V gave up 3 bases and J gave up 1 base, with 6 bases separating them. Here the CDR3 reads CASSFGGNTEAFF. The CDR3 DNA follows: TGTGCCAGCAGCTTTGGAGGGAACACTGAAGCTTTCTTT.